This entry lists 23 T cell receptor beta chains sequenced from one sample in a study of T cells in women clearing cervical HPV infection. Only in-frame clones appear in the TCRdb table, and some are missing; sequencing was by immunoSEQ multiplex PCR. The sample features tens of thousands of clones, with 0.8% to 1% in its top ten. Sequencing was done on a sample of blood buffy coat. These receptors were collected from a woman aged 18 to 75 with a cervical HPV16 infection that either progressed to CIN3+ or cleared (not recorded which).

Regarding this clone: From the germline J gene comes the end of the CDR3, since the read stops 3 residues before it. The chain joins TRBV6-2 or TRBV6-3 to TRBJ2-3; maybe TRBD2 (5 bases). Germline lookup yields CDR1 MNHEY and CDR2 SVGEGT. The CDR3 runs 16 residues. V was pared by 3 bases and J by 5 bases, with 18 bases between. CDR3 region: CASSYDSETYQDTQYF. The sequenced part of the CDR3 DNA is TGTGCCAGCAGTTATGATAGCGAAACATATCAAGATACG.

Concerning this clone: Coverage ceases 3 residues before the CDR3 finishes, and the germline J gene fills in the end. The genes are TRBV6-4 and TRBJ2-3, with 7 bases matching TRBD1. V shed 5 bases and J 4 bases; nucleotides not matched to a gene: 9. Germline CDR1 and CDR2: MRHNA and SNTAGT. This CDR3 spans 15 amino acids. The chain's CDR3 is CASSTGQSSPDTQYF. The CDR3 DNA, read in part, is TGTGCCAGCAGTACGGGACAGTCTAGCCCAGATACG.

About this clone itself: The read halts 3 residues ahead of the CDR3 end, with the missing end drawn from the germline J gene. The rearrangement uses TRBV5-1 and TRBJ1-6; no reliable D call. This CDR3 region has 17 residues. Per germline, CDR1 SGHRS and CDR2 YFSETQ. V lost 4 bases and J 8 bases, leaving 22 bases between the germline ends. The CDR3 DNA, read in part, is TGCGCCAGCAGCCTGGGGTCGGGGAGGTTGGATTATTCACCC. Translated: CASSLGSGRLDYSP. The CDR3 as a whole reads CASSLGSGRLDYSPLHF.

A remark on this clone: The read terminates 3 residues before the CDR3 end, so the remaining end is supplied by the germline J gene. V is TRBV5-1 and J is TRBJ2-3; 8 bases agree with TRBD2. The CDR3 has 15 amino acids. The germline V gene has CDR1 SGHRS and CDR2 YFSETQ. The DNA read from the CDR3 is TGCGCCAGCAGCTTGGAGGTCCAGCGGGGGAACCCG. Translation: CASSLEVQRGNP. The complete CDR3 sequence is CASSLEVQRGNPQYF.

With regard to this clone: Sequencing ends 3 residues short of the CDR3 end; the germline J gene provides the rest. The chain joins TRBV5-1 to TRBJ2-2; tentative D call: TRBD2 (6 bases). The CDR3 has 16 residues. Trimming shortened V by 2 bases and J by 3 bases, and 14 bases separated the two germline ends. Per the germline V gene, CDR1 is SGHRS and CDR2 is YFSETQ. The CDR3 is CASSFNWPGDTGELFF. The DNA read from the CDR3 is TGCGCCAGCAGCTTTAACTGGCCGGGGGACACCGGGGAG.

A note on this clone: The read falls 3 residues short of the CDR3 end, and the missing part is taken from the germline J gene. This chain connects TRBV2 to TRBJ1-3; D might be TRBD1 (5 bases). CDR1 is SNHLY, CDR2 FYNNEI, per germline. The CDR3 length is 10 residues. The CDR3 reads CAGGGRGIYF. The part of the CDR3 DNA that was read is TGTGCCGGCGGGGGTCGGGGG.

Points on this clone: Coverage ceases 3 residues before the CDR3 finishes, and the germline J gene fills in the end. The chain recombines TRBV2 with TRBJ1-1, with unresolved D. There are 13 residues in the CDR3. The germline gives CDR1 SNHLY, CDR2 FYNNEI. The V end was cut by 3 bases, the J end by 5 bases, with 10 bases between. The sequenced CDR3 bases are TGTGCCAGCAGTGACTGGCACCAGACTGAA. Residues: CASSDWHQTE. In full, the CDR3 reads CASSDWHQTEAFF.

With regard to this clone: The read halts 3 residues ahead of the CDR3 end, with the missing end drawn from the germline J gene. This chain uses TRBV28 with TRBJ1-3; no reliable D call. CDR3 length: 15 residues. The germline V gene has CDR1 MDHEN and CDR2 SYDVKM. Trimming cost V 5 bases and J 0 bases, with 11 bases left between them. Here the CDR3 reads CASSPLSISGNTIYF. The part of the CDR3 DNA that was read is TGTGCCAGCAGTCCCCTATCCATCTCTGGAAACACC.

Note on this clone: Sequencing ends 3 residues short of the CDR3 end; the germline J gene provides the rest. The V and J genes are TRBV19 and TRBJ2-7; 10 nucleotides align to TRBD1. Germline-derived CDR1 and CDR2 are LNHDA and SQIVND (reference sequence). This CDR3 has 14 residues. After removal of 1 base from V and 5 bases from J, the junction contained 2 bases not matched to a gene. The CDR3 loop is CASSIGQGADEQYF. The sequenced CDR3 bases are TGTGCCAGTAGTATAGGACAGGGGGCCGACGAG.

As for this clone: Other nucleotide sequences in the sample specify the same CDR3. CDR3 DNA (partial): TGCAGTGCCAGGGGACAACTCTATGGC. Residues: CSARGQLYG. The complete CDR3 reads CSARGQLYGYTF. The V and J genes are TRBV20-1 and TRBJ1-2, with D possibly being TRBD1 (6 bases). The read ends 3 residues before the CDR3 terminus; that terminus is restored from the germline J gene. There are 12 residues in the CDR3. Trimming pared 6 bases from V and 4 bases from J, leaving 12 bases between. CDR1 is DFQATT and CDR2 is SNEGSKA in the germline V gene (reference sequence).

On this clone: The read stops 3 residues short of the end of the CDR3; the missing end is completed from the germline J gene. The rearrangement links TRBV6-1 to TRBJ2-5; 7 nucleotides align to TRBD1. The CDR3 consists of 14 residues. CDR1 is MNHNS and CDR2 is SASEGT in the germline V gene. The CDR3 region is CASSDWDGTDTQYF. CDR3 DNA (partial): TGTGCCAGCAGTGACTGGGACGGGACAGATACC.

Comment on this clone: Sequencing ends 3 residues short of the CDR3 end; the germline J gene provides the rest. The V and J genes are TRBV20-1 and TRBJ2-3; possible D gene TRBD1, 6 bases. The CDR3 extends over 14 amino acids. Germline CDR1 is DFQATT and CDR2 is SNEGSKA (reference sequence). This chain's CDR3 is CSALLPGPGEPQYF. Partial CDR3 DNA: TGCAGTGCCCTACTCCCGGGCCCAGGGGAGCCG.

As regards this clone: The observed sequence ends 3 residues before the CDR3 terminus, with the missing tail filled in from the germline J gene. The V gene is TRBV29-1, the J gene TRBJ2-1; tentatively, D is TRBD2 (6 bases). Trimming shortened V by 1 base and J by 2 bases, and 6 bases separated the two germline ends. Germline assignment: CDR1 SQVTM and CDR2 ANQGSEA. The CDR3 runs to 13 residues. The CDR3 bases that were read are TGCAGCGTTGAAGGACTAGCCTACAATGAG. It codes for CSVEGLAYNE. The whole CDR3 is CSVEGLAYNEQFF.

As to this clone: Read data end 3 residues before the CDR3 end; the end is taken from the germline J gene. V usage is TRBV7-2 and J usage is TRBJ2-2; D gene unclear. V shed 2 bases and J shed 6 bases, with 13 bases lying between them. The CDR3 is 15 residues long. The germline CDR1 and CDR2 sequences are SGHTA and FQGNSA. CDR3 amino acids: CASSLNRPLPGELFF. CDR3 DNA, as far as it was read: TGTGCCAGCAGCTTAAACAGACCTCTTCCCGGGGAG.

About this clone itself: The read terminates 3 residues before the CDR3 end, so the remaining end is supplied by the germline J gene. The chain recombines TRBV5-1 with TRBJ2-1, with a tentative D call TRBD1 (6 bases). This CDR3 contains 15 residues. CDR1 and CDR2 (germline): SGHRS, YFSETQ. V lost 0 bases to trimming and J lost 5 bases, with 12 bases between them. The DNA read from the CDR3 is TGCGCCAGCAGCTTGGAATCCACAGGGAACAATGAG. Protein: CASSLESTGNNE. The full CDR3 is CASSLESTGNNEQFF.

The DNA read from the CDR3 is TGCAGCGTTATGGTCAGGACTAATGAAAAA. It codes for CSVMVRTNEK. The whole CDR3 sequence reads CSVMVRTNEKLFF. The chain has TRBV29-1 and TRBJ1-4; D is undetermined. The read halts 3 residues ahead of the CDR3 end, with the missing end drawn from the germline J gene. From germline, CDR1 is SQVTM and CDR2 ANQGSEA. The CDR3 spans 13 residues. The V end was cut by 5 bases, the J end by 2 bases, with 9 bases between.

CDR3 sequence: CASSQMGTGSSYEQYF. Partial CDR3 DNA: TGTGCCAGCAGCCAGATGGGGACAGGGAGCTCCTACGAG. V usage is TRBV3-1 (or the pseudogene TRBV3-2) and J usage is TRBJ2-7; 9 bases align to TRBD1. The CDR3 end lies 3 residues beyond the end of the read and is filled in from the germline J gene. Germline V gene sequence: CDR1 LGHDT, CDR2 YNNKEL (reference sequence). Trimming removed 3 bases from V and 0 bases from J; junction bases left unmatched: 6. The CDR3 spans 16 residues.

The CDR3 bases that were read are TGTGCCAGCAGTTTATTTTTTCGACAGAAGCTACACGAG. This codes for CASSLFFRQKLHE. The entire CDR3 protein is CASSLFFRQKLHEQYF. This chain uses TRBV27 with TRBJ2-7, with a tentative D call TRBD1 (5 bases). The read terminates 3 residues before the CDR3 end, so the remaining end is supplied by the germline J gene. With 1 base removed from V and 5 bases from J, the gap between germline ends came to 18 bases. The germline CDR1 and CDR2 sequences are MNHEY and SMNVEV (reference sequence). The CDR3 runs 16 residues.

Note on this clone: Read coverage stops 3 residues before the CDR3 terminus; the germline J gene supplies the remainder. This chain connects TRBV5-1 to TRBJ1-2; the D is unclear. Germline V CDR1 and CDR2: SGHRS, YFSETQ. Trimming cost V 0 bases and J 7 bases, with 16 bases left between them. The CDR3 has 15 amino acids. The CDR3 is CASSLGDPPPGGYTF. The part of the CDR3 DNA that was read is TGCGCCAGCAGCTTGGGAGATCCCCCCCCGGGTGGC. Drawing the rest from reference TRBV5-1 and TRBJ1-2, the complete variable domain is KAGVTQTPRYLIKTRGQQVTLSCSPISGHRSVSWYQQTPGQGLQFLFEYFSETQRNKGNFPGRFSGRQFSNSRSEMNVSTLELGDSALYLCASSLGDPPPGGYTFGSGTRLTVV.

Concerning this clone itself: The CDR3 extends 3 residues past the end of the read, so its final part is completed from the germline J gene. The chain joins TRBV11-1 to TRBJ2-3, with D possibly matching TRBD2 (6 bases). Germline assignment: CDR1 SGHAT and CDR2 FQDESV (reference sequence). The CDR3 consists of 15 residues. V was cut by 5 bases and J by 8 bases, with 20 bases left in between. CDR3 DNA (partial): TGTGCCAGCAGCCCCACATTTGATTTGGGGGGTACG. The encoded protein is CASSPTFDLGGT. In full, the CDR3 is CASSPTFDLGGTQYF.

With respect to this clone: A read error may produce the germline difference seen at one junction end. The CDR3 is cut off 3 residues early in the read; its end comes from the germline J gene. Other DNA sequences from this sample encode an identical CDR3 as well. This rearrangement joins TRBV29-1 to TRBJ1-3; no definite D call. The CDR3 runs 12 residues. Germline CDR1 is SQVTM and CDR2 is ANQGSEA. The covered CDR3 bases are TGCAGCGTTGCAGGTTCTGGAAACACA. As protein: CSVAGSGNT. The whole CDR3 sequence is CSVAGSGNTIYF.

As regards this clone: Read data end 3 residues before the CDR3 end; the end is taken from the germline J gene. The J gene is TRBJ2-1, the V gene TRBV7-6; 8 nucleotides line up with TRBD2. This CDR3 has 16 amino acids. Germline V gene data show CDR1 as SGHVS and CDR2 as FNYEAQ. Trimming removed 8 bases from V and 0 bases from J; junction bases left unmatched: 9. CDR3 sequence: CASYSGASSSYNEQFF. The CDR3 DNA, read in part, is TGTGCCAGCTATAGCGGGGCCTCGAGCTCCTACAATGAG. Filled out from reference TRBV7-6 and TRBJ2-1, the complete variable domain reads GAGVSQSPRYKVTKRGQDVALRCDPISGHVSLYWYRQALGQGPEFLTYFNYEAQQDKSGLPNDRFSAERPEGSISTLTIQRTEQRDSAMYRCASYSGASSSYNEQFFGPGTRLTVL.

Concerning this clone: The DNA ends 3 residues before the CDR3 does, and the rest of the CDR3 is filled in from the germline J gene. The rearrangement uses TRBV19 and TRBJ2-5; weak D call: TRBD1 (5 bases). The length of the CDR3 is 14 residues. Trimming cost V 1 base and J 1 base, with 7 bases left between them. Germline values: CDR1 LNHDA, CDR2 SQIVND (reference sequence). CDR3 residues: CASSIGGLQETQYF. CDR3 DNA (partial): TGTGCCAGTAGTATAGGGGGCCTCCAAGAGACC. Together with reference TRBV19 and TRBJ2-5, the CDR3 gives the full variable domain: DGGITQSPKYLFRKEGQNVTLSCEQNLNHDAMYWYRQDPGQGLRLIYYSQIVNDFQKGDIAEGYSVSREKKESFPLTVTSAQKNPTAFYLCASSIGGLQETQYFGPGTRLLVL.